The 23 T cell receptor beta chains listed next were all sequenced from one sample in a study of OX40 agonist ivuxolimab in advanced cancers. The repertoire was sequenced with immunoSEQ multiplex PCR; TCRdb's copy has only in-frame clones and lacks some. The table shows 35,000 to 45,000 clones, with around 84% occurring only once. The input for sequencing was CD4+ or CD8+ T cells sorted from blood, taken in a trial of the OX40 agonist ivuxolimab. The source of these receptors is an adult with an advanced solid tumor such as melanoma, head and neck, liver or kidney cancer.

The chain recombines TRBV28 with TRBJ1-6, with D perhaps TRBD1 (6 bases). CDR3 length: 15 amino acids. From germline, CDR1 is MDHEN and CDR2 SYDVKM. The V end was cut by 5 bases, the J end by 7 bases, with 15 bases between. CDR3 sequence (DNA): TGTGCCAGCAGTCCAGAAACAGGGCGAAATTCACCCCTCCACTTT. It translates to CASSPETGRNSPLHF.

The J gene is TRBJ1-1, the V gene TRBV19; D not resolved. Trimming removed 9 bases at V and 8 bases at J, with 16 bases between. This CDR3 has 12 residues. CDR1 is LNHDA, CDR2 SQIVND, per germline (reference sequence). The CDR3 spells CASRPDGREAFF. The CDR3 coding sequence is TGTGCCAGCAGGCCAGATGGGCGAGAAGCTTTCTTT.

This chain connects TRBV7-8 to TRBJ1-1, with D perhaps TRBD1 (5 bases). In germline, CDR1 is SGHVS, CDR2 FQNEAQ. The CDR3 contains 15 residues. Trimming shortened V by 2 bases and J by 3 bases, and 13 bases separated the two germline ends. Here the CDR3 DNA reads TGTGCCAGCAGCTTAAAGGGCGGGGGGTACACTGAAGCTTTCTTT. Protein product: CASSLKGGGYTEAFF.

In this sample, this clone turned up once. This chain joins TRBV7-8 and TRBJ1-5; 9 positions agree with TRBD1. This CDR3 contains 14 residues. With V trimmed by 5 bases and J by 6 bases, 5 bases remained unmatched. Germline V gene sequence: CDR1 SGHVS, CDR2 FQNEAQ. The CDR3: CASSVQGASQPQHF. Here the CDR3 DNA reads TGTGCCAGCAGCGTACAGGGGGCTAGTCAGCCCCAGCATTTT.

V usage is TRBV7-9 and J usage is TRBJ2-3, with TRBD1 identical over 7 bases. The CDR3 extends over 14 amino acids. Looked up from germline, CDR1 is SEHNR and CDR2 is FQNEAQ (reference sequence). Trimming took 4 bases from V and 1 from J; bases not matched to a gene: 2. The CDR3 loop is CASSYQGGTDTQYF. CDR3 DNA: TGTGCCAGCAGCTACCAGGGGGGCACAGATACGCAGTATTTT.

The CDR3 nucleotides read TGTGCCTGGAGTGCAAATGAGAATGAGCAGTTCTTC. This translates into CAWSANENEQFF. This rearrangement joins TRBV30 to TRBJ2-1; D gene unclear. The germline V gene encodes CDR1 GTSNPN and CDR2 SVGIG (reference sequence). This CDR3 is built from 12 residues. Between the trimmed V and J ends, which lost 1 base and 7 bases, there was a span of 8 bases.

The chain couples TRBV27 to TRBJ1-1; D may be TRBD1 (5 bases). This CDR3 has 13 amino acids. Germline V gene lookup returns CDR1 MNHEY and CDR2 SMNVEV (reference sequence). V was clipped by 5 bases and J by 1 base, with 8 bases between them. The CDR3 loop is CASSPGRNTEAFF. Here the CDR3 DNA reads TGTGCCAGCAGTCCAGGGAGGAACACTGAAGCTTTCTTT.

The chain is built from TRBV4-2 and TRBJ2-1; 13 nucleotides agree with TRBD2. This CDR3 contains 17 residues. The germline V gene encodes CDR1 LGHNA and CDR2 YNFKEQ. J gave up 10 bases and V 0 bases, and 9 bases lay outside the gene matches. CDR3 amino acids: CASSQDRAELAGGEQFF. In DNA form, the CDR3 reads TGTGCCAGCAGCCAAGATCGGGCGGAACTAGCGGGGGGGGAGCAGTTCTTC.

The chain joins TRBV2 to TRBJ2-3; 9 nucleotides line up with TRBD2. The V and J ends lost 3 bases and 0 bases, in that order; junction bases with no gene match: 4. The length of the CDR3 is 16 residues. From germline, CDR1 is SNHLY and CDR2 FYNNEI. CDR3 in DNA: TGTGCCAGCAGTGAGTTAAGCGGGGGGAGCACAGATACGCAGTATTTT. It translates to CASSELSGGSTDTQYF.

Remarks on this clone: The same CDR3 also results from other DNA sequences found in this sample. The chain links TRBV4-3 to TRBJ1-5; D may be TRBD1 (6 bases). V lost 0 bases and J 6 bases, leaving 12 bases between the germline ends. Per germline, CDR1 LGHNA and CDR2 YSLEER. The CDR3 spans 15 residues. DNA of the CDR3: TGCGCCAGCAGCCAAGATAGGGGGGAAGGTCAGCCCCAGCATTTT. This sequence encodes CASSQDRGEGQPQHF.

The rearrangement joins TRBV7-9 to TRBJ1-4, with TRBD1 identical over 8 bases. Germline assignment: CDR1 SEHNR and CDR2 FQNEAQ (reference sequence). The junction had 11 bases not matched to a gene; V was cut back by 4 bases and J by 13 bases. The CDR3 runs 14 residues. The CDR3 coding sequence is TGTGCCAGCAGCTACGGACAGGGTGTTGAGGGACTGTTTTTT. Protein product: CASSYGQGVEGLFF.

The chain has TRBV7-6 and TRBJ2-5, with TRBD2 identical over 7 bases. The CDR3 runs to 14 residues. The germline CDR1 and CDR2 sequences are SGHVS and FNYEAQ. J lost 4 bases, V lost 4 bases, and 6 bases had no gene match. CDR3 in amino acids: CASSYEAGRETQYF. The CDR3 DNA sequence: TGTGCCAGCAGCTATGAAGCGGGGAGAGAGACCCAGTACTTC.

This clone was found a few times. This chain links TRBV10-2 with TRBJ1-1; D unclear. Trimming removed 8 bases at V and 1 base at J, with 20 bases between. Germline values: CDR1 WSHSY, CDR2 SAAADI. The CDR3 is made up of 16 amino acids. CDR3 coding DNA: TGCGCCAGCGGCGTGGGTCCAGGCCGAAAGAACACTGAAGCTTTCTTT. This encodes CASGVGPGRKNTEAFF.

This clone was detected once. V is TRBV11-2 and J is TRBJ2-7; no reliable D call. V was shortened by 5 bases and J by 2 bases, with 22 bases between the two germline ends. Per the germline V gene, CDR1 is SGHAT and CDR2 is FQNNGV. The length of the CDR3 is 17 residues. CDR3 protein: CASSHLQWWAETYEQYF. In DNA form, the CDR3 reads TGTGCCAGCAGCCACTTACAGTGGTGGGCGGAAACCTACGAGCAGTACTTC.

The chain couples TRBV12-5 to TRBJ2-1, with TRBD1 matching over 7 bases. The J segment lost 3 bases and the V segment lost 5 bases, leaving 10 bases of the junction unmatched. Germline lookup yields CDR1 LGHNT and CDR2 FRNRAP. There are 16 residues in the CDR3. This CDR3 reads CASGPFRQGFYNEQFF. The CDR3 DNA sequence: TGTGCTAGTGGTCCCTTCAGACAGGGATTCTACAATGAGCAGTTCTTC.

The chain has TRBV11-2 and TRBJ2-5; weak D call: TRBD1 (5 bases). Germline V CDR1 and CDR2: SGHAT, FQNNGV. The germline V and J ends were trimmed by 1 base and 5 bases, with 14 bases remaining between them. The CDR3 sequence is 15 residues long. CDR3: CASSLVPRAEETQYF. The CDR3 DNA reads TGTGCCAGCAGCTTAGTACCCAGGGCGGAGGAGACCCAGTACTTC.

The rearrangement links TRBV5-6 to TRBJ1-1, with D hard to call. The V gene lost 4 bases and the J gene lost 0 bases, with 16 bases spanning the gap. The CDR3 is 16 residues long. CDR1 is SGHDT, CDR2 YYEEEE, per germline. CDR3 bases: TGTGCCAGCAGCGAGAGGGATACGGGTGTGAACACTGAAGCTTTCTTT. Protein: CASSERDTGVNTEAFF.

This chain joins TRBV28 and TRBJ2-5; TRBD2 aligns across 7 bases. This CDR3 comprises 13 residues. CDR1 is MDHEN, CDR2 SYDVKM, per germline. V lost 5 bases, J lost 4 bases, and 4 bases stayed unmatched. CDR3 bases: TGTGCCAGCAGTCCTACGGGGGGAGAGACCCAGTACTTC. Translation: CASSPTGGETQYF.

This sequence joins TRBV19 and TRBJ1-2; possibly TRBD1 for D (6 bases). V lost 4 bases to trimming and J lost 3 bases, with 18 bases between them. This CDR3 is 16 amino acids long. Germline V gene lookup returns CDR1 LNHDA and CDR2 SQIVND (reference sequence). CDR3 in DNA: TGTGCCAGTAGTAGGTTTGTCGGGGGCGTTGACTATGGCTACACCTTC. Its translation is CASSRFVGGVDYGYTF.

This clone appeared a single time. The chain links TRBV29-1 to TRBJ2-7, with a weak D call TRBD1 (6 bases). The CDR3 extends over 12 amino acids. V lost 6 bases and J 6 bases, leaving 15 bases between the germline ends. Germline CDR1 reads SQVTM; CDR2 reads ANQGSEA. The CDR3 here is CSVRDTATEQYF. CDR3 bases: TGCAGCGTGAGGGACACGGCAACCGAGCAGTACTTC.

The chain combines TRBV4-1 with TRBJ1-2; 8 positions match TRBD1. Germline loops: CDR1 MGHRA, CDR2 YSYEKL. The J segment lost 6 bases and the V segment lost 2 bases, leaving 11 bases of the junction unmatched. This CDR3 comprises 16 residues. CDR3 bases: TGCGCCAGCAGCCAACCATCCTACAGGGGGATTAATGGCTACACCTTC. As protein: CASSQPSYRGINGYTF.

DNA of the CDR3: TGTGCCAGCAGCCGGGACAGGCCCTCCTACGAGCAGTACGTC. Translated: CASSRDRPSYEQYV. The chain uses TRBV21-1 and TRBJ2-7; the table calls TRBD1, which could not be checked here. TRBV21-1 is a listed pseudogene. This CDR3 is built from 14 residues.

CDR3 sequence: CASSLTDGSATNEKLFF. The CDR3, as DNA: TGTGCCAGCAGCTTGACTGACGGGAGTGCAACTAATGAAAAACTGTTTTTT. The V and J genes are TRBV5-5 and TRBJ1-4; D not resolved. The CDR3 is 17 amino acids. The germline CDR1 and CDR2 sequences are SGHKS and YYEKEE (reference sequence). Between the trimmed V and J ends, which lost 1 base and 0 bases, there was a span of 13 bases.